The clone carrying this TCR beta chain was detected only a few times. Its antigen is unidentified. This record belongs to a study of blood T cells in healthy people across ages. A second PCR, run for about 6 to 11 cycles, used a sample-barcoded 5' primer plus a J-beta primer mix. TCRdb recomputed calls from the 5' RACE reads with MiXCR, one row per CDR3 protein. Of some 710,000 distinct CDR3 sequences in the sample, 22% are singletons; the top ten hold around a fifth. Findings and caveats of the study: Per million T cells, the diversity of TCR beta decreased roughly linearly as age advanced.

PBMCs were isolated at a quantity of at least 6.5 million per sample. Per individual sample, total RNA of at least 6 micrograms was extracted. V was clipped by 1 base and J by 0 bases, with 11 bases between them. There are 15 residues in the CDR3. CDR1 and CDR2 (germline): SGHRS, YFSETQ. The receptor was derived from a man between 65 and 79 years old in good health. The sequenced sample consisted of blood. The chain carries TRBV5-1 and TRBJ2-7; D gene ambiguous. The CDR3 coding sequence is TGCGCCAGCAGCTTGTATGGTCAAAGCTCCTACGAGCAGTACTTC. It is translated as CASSLYGQSSYEQYF.